This T cell receptor (beta chain) was obtained from a study of metastatic and nonmetastatic thyroid tumors. Study background: Samples came from malignant and benign thyroid patients, and repertoires were compared across blood and tumor or nodule tissue.

TCRdb reprocessed the PCR reads via MiXCR. Among around 40,000 clones, roughly a sixth were seen once, and the ten largest hold roughly 6.2%. All patients reached thyroid surgery having received no treatment beforehand. Per germline, CDR1 MRHNA and CDR2 SNTAGT. V was cut by 4 bases and J by 1 base, with 17 bases left in between. The CDR3 extends over 17 amino acids. This clone appeared many times. Sequencing was carried out using blood. The chain couples TRBV6-4 to TRBJ1-5; TRBD1 is a possible D gene (6 bases). This receptor was identified in a male donor with papillary thyroid cancer or a benign thyroid nodule (not recorded which). Some clones in this sample may be carry-over from other donors' samples. The CDR3 protein is CASSGVDSLGSNQPQHF. The CDR3 nucleotides read TGTGCCAGCAGTGGCGTGGACAGTCTAGGGAGCAATCAGCCCCAGCATTTT.